The 17 T cell receptor beta chains below come from one sample, sequenced in a study of blood T cell repertoires in COVID-19. Profiled with immunoSEQ multiplex PCR; TCRdb holds only in-frame clones, not every one. The sample yields 250,000 to 300,000 clones, around 88% seen once. Sequenced: peripheral blood. The receptor source for this set is a woman aged 25 to 39 who had recovered from COVID-19.

The chain uses TRBV6-2 or TRBV6-3 and TRBJ1-6, with 7 bases matching TRBD1. CDR3 length: 15 amino acids. Per germline, CDR1 MNHEY and CDR2 SVGEGT. V lost 7 bases to trimming and J lost 7 bases; unmatched junction nucleotides: 10. CDR3 DNA: TGTGCCAGCAACCCGACAGGGCTGAGCAATTCACCCCTCCACTTT. It translates to CASNPTGLSNSPLHF.

The chain is built from TRBV7-9 and TRBJ2-5, with D unresolved. The CDR3 has 11 residues. CDR1 is SEHNR, CDR2 FQNEAQ, per germline (reference sequence). The V gene lost 11 bases and the J gene lost 2 bases, with 9 bases spanning the gap. CDR3 sequence reads: CAGRAQETQYF. DNA of the CDR3: TGTGCCGGCCGTGCTCAAGAGACCCAGTACTTC.

The CDR3 coding sequence is TGTGCCAGCAGCTACAGGGAGACGGAGACCCAGTACTTC. Translated: CASSYRETETQYF. The V call is TRBV9, the J call TRBJ2-5; a weak D match, TRBD1 (6 bases). CDR1 SGDLS and CDR2 YYNGEE come from the germline V gene. This CDR3 comprises 13 residues. Trimming removed 4 bases at V and 5 bases at J, with 12 bases between.

The chain carries TRBV3-1 (or the pseudogene TRBV3-2) and TRBJ1-6, with 8 bases lining up with TRBD1. CDR3 length: 15 residues. Germline-derived CDR1 and CDR2 are LGHDT and YNNKEL (reference sequence). J lost 7 bases, V lost 6 bases, and 8 bases had no gene match. The CDR3 DNA sequence: TGTGCCAGCAGACCTACAGGGGGGCCAAATTCACCCCTCCACTTT. Encoded protein: CASRPTGGPNSPLHF.

V is TRBV28 and J is TRBJ2-1; 11 nucleotides line up with TRBD2. The CDR3 spans 14 residues. Germline values: CDR1 MDHEN, CDR2 SYDVKM. The trim removed 6 bases at V and 4 bases at J, leaving 2 bases unmatched. The CDR3 bases are TGTGCCAGCAGCACTAGCGGGGGATACAATGAGCAGTTCTTC. The encoded protein is CASSTSGGYNEQFF.

The chain recombines TRBV5-5 with TRBJ1-3; 8 bases map to TRBD1. The V gene end was trimmed by 0 bases and the J gene end by 7 bases; junction bases not matched to a gene: 3. The CDR3 loop spans 14 amino acids. Germline CDR1 and CDR2: SGHKS and YYEKEE (reference sequence). CDR3 region: CASSLGQGSNTIYF. DNA for the CDR3: TGTGCCAGCAGCTTGGGACAGGGGTCCAACACCATATATTTT.

V and J are TRBV9 and TRBJ1-2; D is possibly TRBD1 (5 bases). V was pared by 0 bases and J by 4 bases, with 10 bases between. Germline CDR1 is SGDLS and CDR2 is YYNGEE. The CDR3 covers 14 residues. The CDR3 DNA reads TGTGCCAGCAGCGTAGACTGGGGGGGCTATGGCTACACCTTC. Its translation: CASSVDWGGYGYTF. The full variable domain, completed using reference TRBV9 and TRBJ1-2, is DSGVTQTPKHLITATGQRVTLRCSPRSGDLSVYWYQQSLDQGLQFLIQYYNGEERAKGNILERFSAQQFPDLHSELNLSSLELGDSALYFCASSVDWGGYGYTFGSGTRLTVV.

This clone has just one count. CDR3 protein: CASRLAGGREQYF. The DNA of the CDR3 is TGTGCCAGTAGATTAGCGGGGGGTCGAGAGCAGTACTTC. The chain links TRBV19 to TRBJ2-7; 10 bases fit TRBD2. The CDR3 sequence is 13 residues long. Germline V gene lookup returns CDR1 LNHDA and CDR2 SQIVND (reference sequence). V lost 6 bases to trimming and J lost 7 bases; unmatched junction nucleotides: 6. The whole variable domain, filled in from reference TRBV19 and TRBJ2-7, reads DGGITQSPKYLFRKEGQNVTLSCEQNLNHDAMYWYRQDPGQGLRLIYYSQIVNDFQKGDIAEGYSVSREKKESFPLTVTSAQKNPTAFYLCASRLAGGREQYFGPGTRLTVT.

The chain is built from TRBV7-6 and TRBJ1-1; 9 nucleotides match TRBD1. Germline V gene sequence: CDR1 SGHVS, CDR2 FNYEAQ. The CDR3 is 16 amino acids. V lost 5 bases, J lost 2 bases, and 9 bases stayed unmatched. CDR3 nucleotide sequence: TGTGCCAGCAGCCTCACAGGGGGCGCCGGAAACACTGAAGCTTTCTTT. It translates to CASSLTGGAGNTEAFF.

The chain uses TRBV28 and TRBJ2-3; possibly TRBD1 for D (5 bases). CDR3 length: 13 residues. V was cut by 10 bases and J by 2 bases, with 13 bases left in between. Germline V gene lookup returns CDR1 MDHEN and CDR2 SYDVKM. CDR3 residues: CAISVQDTDTQYF. The CDR3 region has the DNA TGTGCCATCTCCGTACAGGACACAGATACGCAGTATTTT.

V is TRBV10-3 and J is TRBJ2-7; 9 bases align to TRBD1. Losses at the gene ends were 4 bases for V and 6 bases for J; bases not matched to a gene: 7. Germline V gives CDR1 ENHRY, CDR2 SYGVKD. The CDR3 has 14 amino acids. In DNA, the CDR3 is TGTGCCATCAGTGGAGGACAGGGGCTTTCCGAGCAGTACTTC. The encoded protein is CAISGGQGLSEQYF.

The gene calls are TRBV5-6 and TRBJ2-3, with 7 bases fitting TRBD2. This CDR3 is built from 16 residues. CDR1 and CDR2 from the germline V gene are SGHDT and YYEEEE. J gave up 8 bases and V 4 bases, and 16 bases lay outside the gene matches. Here the CDR3 reads CASSLSVRGGVGTQYF. The CDR3 coding sequence is TGTGCCAGCAGCCTTTCGGTGCGGGGAGGGGTGGGTACGCAGTATTTT.

The gene calls are TRBV10-2 and TRBJ1-1; no reliable D call. The CDR3 runs 13 residues. Looked up from germline, CDR1 is WSHSY and CDR2 is SAAADI. V gave up 6 bases and J gave up 5 bases, with 13 bases separating them. CDR3 DNA sequence: TGCGCCAGCAGCGAAGAACTTTTAACTGAAGCTTTCTTT. Translated, it gives CASSEELLTEAFF.

V usage is TRBV5-1 and J usage is TRBJ2-3; TRBD2 is a possible D gene (6 bases). Germline V gene data show CDR1 as SGHRS and CDR2 as YFSETQ. Between the trimmed V and J ends, which lost 2 bases and 10 bases, there was a span of 11 bases. The CDR3 has 12 residues. The CDR3 loop is CASSFGGSAQYF. CDR3 bases: TGCGCCAGCAGCTTCGGGGGTTCGGCGCAGTATTTT.

This clone was seen only once. This sequence joins TRBV28 and TRBJ1-1, with 7 bases fitting TRBD1. V lost 7 bases, J lost 6 bases, and 5 bases stayed unmatched. The CDR3 covers 12 residues. Germline-derived CDR1 and CDR2 are MDHEN and SYDVKM. For the CDR3, the DNA is TGTGCCAGCACCCAGGACAGGTCTGAAGCTTTCTTT. As protein: CASTQDRSEAFF.

This clone occurred once. This sequence joins TRBV9 and TRBJ2-1, with a tentative D call TRBD1 (5 bases). The CDR3 covers 13 residues. V was cut by 0 bases and J by 4 bases, with 5 bases left in between. Germline CDR1 reads SGDLS; CDR2 reads YYNGEE. CDR3 coding DNA: TGTGCCAGCAGCGTAGGACAGTACAATGAGCAGTTCTTC. Translation gives CASSVGQYNEQFF. Full variable domain (remainder filled in from reference TRBV9 and TRBJ2-1): DSGVTQTPKHLITATGQRVTLRCSPRSGDLSVYWYQQSLDQGLQFLIQYYNGEERAKGNILERFSAQQFPDLHSELNLSSLELGDSALYFCASSVGQYNEQFFGPGTRLTVL.

V is TRBV5-1 and J is TRBJ2-3; 7 nucleotides line up with TRBD2. The CDR3 extends over 15 amino acids. Germline-derived CDR1 and CDR2 are SGHRS and YFSETQ. Trimming removed 4 bases from V and 2 bases from J; junction bases left unmatched: 7. The CDR3 nucleotides are TGCGCCAGCAGCCTCGGACTAGACTTCACAGATACGCAGTATTTT. As protein: CASSLGLDFTDTQYF.